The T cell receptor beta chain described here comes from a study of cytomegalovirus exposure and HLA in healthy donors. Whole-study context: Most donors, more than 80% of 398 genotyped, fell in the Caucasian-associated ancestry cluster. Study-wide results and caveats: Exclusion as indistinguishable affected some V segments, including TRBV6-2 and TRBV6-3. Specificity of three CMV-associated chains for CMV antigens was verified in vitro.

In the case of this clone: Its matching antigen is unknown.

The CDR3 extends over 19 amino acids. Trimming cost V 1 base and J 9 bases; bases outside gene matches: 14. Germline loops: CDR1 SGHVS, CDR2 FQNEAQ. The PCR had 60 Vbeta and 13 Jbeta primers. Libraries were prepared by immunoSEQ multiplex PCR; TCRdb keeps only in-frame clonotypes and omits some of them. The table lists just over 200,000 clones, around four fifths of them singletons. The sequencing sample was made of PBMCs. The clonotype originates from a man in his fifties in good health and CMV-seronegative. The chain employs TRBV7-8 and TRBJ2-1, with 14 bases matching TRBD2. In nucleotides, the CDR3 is TGTGCCAGCAGCTTAGGGCGGCTGGGACTAGCGGGAGAAAGGTTTGAGCAGTTCTTC. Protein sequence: CASSLGRLGLAGERFEQFF.